A selection of T cell receptor beta chains follows, all from one sample in a study of CD8+ T cells in alopecia areata. Clones were sequenced by immunoSEQ multiplex PCR, and TCRdb holds only the in-frame ones, with some missing. Of about 150,000 clones listed, approximately 60% are singletons. Material: CD4+ T cells sorted from blood. The receptor set was obtained from a human donor in good health. The CDR3 runs from the conserved cysteine through the conserved F or W. Fields, in order: D gene, J gene, clone size, V gene, CDR3 DNA, CDR3 protein. A D gene is named only where the DNA matches it firmly. A row's size may be missing; if present it is once, few, many or a size class.

d_call: TRBD1
j_call: TRBJ1-1
clone_size: .
v_call: TRBV4-2
cdr3_nt: TGTGCCAGCAGCCAAGGTGGACAGGAAAGATCTGAAGCTTTCTTT
cdr3_aa: CASSQGGQERSEAFF

d_call: .
j_call: TRBJ2-3
clone_size: .
v_call: TRBV10-3
cdr3_nt: TGTGCCATACGGAACGCAGATACGCAGTATTTT
cdr3_aa: CAIRNADTQYF

d_call: .
j_call: TRBJ1-1
clone_size: .
v_call: TRBV25-1
cdr3_nt: TGTGCCAGCAGTGAAGTCGGGAACACTGAAGCTTTCTTT
cdr3_aa: CASSEVGNTEAFF

d_call: .
j_call: TRBJ1-2
clone_size: .
v_call: TRBV30
cdr3_nt: TGTGCCTGGACCTCCTCCGGGGCGTCCCTCTATGGCTACACCTTC
cdr3_aa: CAWTSSGASLYGYTF

d_call: .
j_call: TRBJ1-5
clone_size: .
v_call: TRBV5-1
cdr3_nt: TGCGCCAGCAGCCCGGGGCGGGGGAATCAGCCCCAGCATTTT
cdr3_aa: CASSPGRGNQPQHF

d_call: .
j_call: TRBJ2-5
clone_size: .
v_call: TRBV6-6
cdr3_nt: TGTGCCAGCAAGTCAGGGCTGGAGACCCAGTACTTC
cdr3_aa: CASKSGLETQYF

d_call: .
j_call: TRBJ2-2
clone_size: few
v_call: TRBV28
cdr3_nt: TGTGCCAGCAGTCGCTGGGTGCGGGAGAACACCGGGGAGCTGTTTTTT
cdr3_aa: CASSRWVRENTGELFF

d_call: .
j_call: TRBJ1-5
clone_size: .
v_call: TRBV6-6
cdr3_nt: TGTGCCAGCAGTTCGAATCAGGGGAATCAGCCCCAGCATTTT
cdr3_aa: CASSSNQGNQPQHF

d_call: TRBD1
j_call: TRBJ2-5
clone_size: few
v_call: TRBV7-3
cdr3_nt: TGTGCCAGCAGCCGAAACAGGGGGCCTCCAGAGACCCAGTACTTC
cdr3_aa: CASSRNRGPPETQYF

d_call: .
j_call: TRBJ1-1
clone_size: .
v_call: TRBV11-2
cdr3_nt: TGTGCCAGCAGCCAGGAAAGGGGCACTGAAGCTTTCTTT
cdr3_aa: CASSQERGTEAFF

d_call: TRBD2
j_call: TRBJ2-1
clone_size: .
v_call: TRBV29-1
cdr3_nt: TGCAGCGTTGAAGCGTACGCGGGAGAACAGTTCTTC
cdr3_aa: CSVEAYAGEQFF

d_call: .
j_call: TRBJ1-1
clone_size: once
v_call: TRBV4-1
cdr3_nt: TGCGCCAGCAGCTATTACTCAGGGATGAACACTGAAGCTTTCTTT
cdr3_aa: CASSYYSGMNTEAFF

d_call: TRBD1
j_call: TRBJ2-5
clone_size: few
v_call: TRBV29-1
cdr3_nt: TGCAGCGTTGAAGTTCCGGGGACAGGGGAAGAGACCCAGTACTTC
cdr3_aa: CSVEVPGTGEETQYF

d_call: .
j_call: TRBJ2-7
clone_size: few
v_call: TRBV29-1
cdr3_nt: TGCAGCGTTGAGCTCGGGACTGCTCCTGGCGAGCAGTACTTC
cdr3_aa: CSVELGTAPGEQYF

d_call: .
j_call: TRBJ2-1
clone_size: .
v_call: TRBV6-5
cdr3_nt: TGTGCCAGCAGTGTTCTGCCCTACAATGAGCAGTTCTTC
cdr3_aa: CASSVLPYNEQFF

d_call: .
j_call: TRBJ2-7
clone_size: few
v_call: TRBV29-1
cdr3_nt: TGCAGCGTTGTGAGCCAGGAGAACTCCTACGAGCAGTACTTC
cdr3_aa: CSVVSQENSYEQYF

d_call: .
j_call: TRBJ2-2
clone_size: .
v_call: TRBV4-2
cdr3_nt: TGTGCCAGCAGCCAGGGGGAGGATGGGAGCGGGGAGCTGTTTTTT
cdr3_aa: CASSQGEDGSGELFF

d_call: TRBD1
j_call: TRBJ2-7
clone_size: few
v_call: TRBV28
cdr3_nt: TGTGCCAGCAGTTTCGAGGGGGCCCACGAGCAGTACTTC
cdr3_aa: CASSFEGAHEQYF

d_call: TRBD1
j_call: TRBJ2-7
clone_size: .
v_call: TRBV29-1
cdr3_nt: TGCAGCGTTGCCAGGACAGGGGGTTACGAGCAGTACTTC
cdr3_aa: CSVARTGGYEQYF

d_call: .
j_call: TRBJ2-7
clone_size: .
v_call: TRBV5-4
cdr3_nt: TGTGCCAGCAGCTTGGACCGTGCGAACTACGAGCAGTACTTC
cdr3_aa: CASSLDRANYEQYF

d_call: .
j_call: TRBJ2-3
clone_size: .
v_call: TRBV10-3
cdr3_nt: TGTGCCATCGGGGCGGGGAACACAGATACGCAGTATTTT
cdr3_aa: CAIGAGNTDTQYF

d_call: TRBD1
j_call: TRBJ2-7
clone_size: .
v_call: TRBV4-1
cdr3_nt: TGCGCCAGCAGCCATCCGGGACAGGGACCCTACGAGCAGTACTTC
cdr3_aa: CASSHPGQGPYEQYF

d_call: .
j_call: TRBJ2-7
clone_size: .
v_call: TRBV23-1
cdr3_nt: TGCGCCAGCAGTCTGGTCAGGGAGTCGGACGAGCAGTACTTC
cdr3_aa: CASSLVRESDEQYF

d_call: .
j_call: TRBJ2-1
clone_size: .
v_call: TRBV15
cdr3_nt: TGTGCCACCAGCAGAGACCTCTTCATAGCGACGCCCTACAATGAGCAGTTCTTC
cdr3_aa: CATSRDLFIATPYNEQFF

d_call: .
j_call: TRBJ2-3
clone_size: .
v_call: TRBV29-1
cdr3_nt: TGCAGCGTTGTTAGACTAGAGGGAGGTACGCAGTATTTT
cdr3_aa: CSVVRLEGGTQYF

d_call: .
j_call: TRBJ2-1
clone_size: few
v_call: TRBV19
cdr3_nt: TGTGCCAGTAGTAATGAGCTCTACAATGAGCAGTTCTTC
cdr3_aa: CASSNELYNEQFF

d_call: TRBD1
j_call: TRBJ1-1
clone_size: .
v_call: TRBV7-3
cdr3_nt: TGTGCCAGCAGCTTAACGGGGACAGGGATCGGGGCTTTCTTT
cdr3_aa: CASSLTGTGIGAFF

d_call: TRBD2
j_call: TRBJ2-1
clone_size: .
v_call: TRBV5-4
cdr3_nt: TGTGCCAGCAGCTTTGGACTAGCGGGGAACAATGAGCAGTTCTTC
cdr3_aa: CASSFGLAGNNEQFF

d_call: .
j_call: TRBJ2-1
clone_size: .
v_call: TRBV29-1
cdr3_nt: TGCAGCGTCGGATTCGGCGGAAGCTCCTACAATGAGCAGTTCTTC
cdr3_aa: CSVGFGGSSYNEQFF

d_call: .
j_call: TRBJ2-7
clone_size: .
v_call: TRBV5-1
cdr3_nt: TGCGCCAGCAGCCCCGCAGCCCATTGGGAGCAGTACTTC
cdr3_aa: CASSPAAHWEQYF

d_call: .
j_call: TRBJ1-1
clone_size: .
v_call: TRBV7-2
cdr3_nt: TGTGCCAGCAGCCTAGGGACGGAATACACTGAAGCTTTCTTT
cdr3_aa: CASSLGTEYTEAFF

d_call: .
j_call: TRBJ1-2
clone_size: few
v_call: TRBV29-1
cdr3_nt: TGCAGCGTTGTTGGGGGCGACGGCTACACCTTC
cdr3_aa: CSVVGGDGYTF

d_call: .
j_call: TRBJ1-2
clone_size: .
v_call: TRBV29-1
cdr3_nt: TGCAGCGTTCGGGACCGAAACTATGGCTACACCTTC
cdr3_aa: CSVRDRNYGYTF

d_call: .
j_call: TRBJ1-2
clone_size: .
v_call: TRBV25-1
cdr3_nt: TGTGCCAGCAGTGAAGGAGGGACCTATGGCTACACCTTC
cdr3_aa: CASSEGGTYGYTF

d_call: .
j_call: TRBJ1-4
clone_size: few
v_call: TRBV7-9
cdr3_nt: TGTGCCAGCAGCGCCCAAGGGATCTCGAACAATGAAAAACTGTTTTTT
cdr3_aa: CASSAQGISNNEKLFF

d_call: .
j_call: TRBJ1-1
clone_size: .
v_call: TRBV29-1
cdr3_nt: TGCAGCGTTGCGGGCCCTCTTTCCACTGAAGCTTTCTTT
cdr3_aa: CSVAGPLSTEAFF

d_call: .
j_call: TRBJ1-5
clone_size: .
v_call: TRBV6-6
cdr3_nt: TGTGCCAGCAGTAACGACCGGTGGGGGGAATTTAAGCCCCAGCATTTT
cdr3_aa: CASSNDRWGEFKPQHF

d_call: .
j_call: TRBJ1-1
clone_size: few
v_call: TRBV5-1
cdr3_nt: TGCGCCAGCAGCTTGGGAGCAGGGACCACTGAAGCTTTCTTT
cdr3_aa: CASSLGAGTTEAFF

d_call: .
j_call: TRBJ1-1
clone_size: .
v_call: TRBV29-1
cdr3_nt: TGCAGCGTTGTAATCACTGAAGCTTTCTTT
cdr3_aa: CSVVITEAFF

d_call: .
j_call: TRBJ2-2
clone_size: .
v_call: TRBV30
cdr3_nt: TGTGCCTGGAGTGTAAACTTCAACACCGGGGAGCTGTTTTTT
cdr3_aa: CAWSVNFNTGELFF

d_call: TRBD1
j_call: TRBJ1-2
clone_size: .
v_call: TRBV9
cdr3_nt: TGTGCCAGCATCCAACAGGGGAACTATGGCTACACCTTC
cdr3_aa: CASIQQGNYGYTF

d_call: .
j_call: TRBJ1-2
clone_size: few
v_call: TRBV29-1
cdr3_nt: TGCAGCGTTGAACGTGGGAACTATGGCTACACCTTC
cdr3_aa: CSVERGNYGYTF

d_call: .
j_call: TRBJ2-3
clone_size: once
v_call: TRBV29-1
cdr3_nt: TGCAGCGTTGACCGGGCCAATACGCAGTATTTT
cdr3_aa: CSVDRANTQYF

d_call: .
j_call: TRBJ2-2
clone_size: few
v_call: TRBV10-3
cdr3_nt: TGTGCCGCCAGCGGGACAGGGAACACCGGGGAGCTGTTTTTT
cdr3_aa: CAASGTGNTGELFF

d_call: TRBD1
j_call: TRBJ2-3
clone_size: .
v_call: TRBV14
cdr3_nt: TGTGCCAGCAGCCACAGGACAGGGATGTCAGATACGCAGTATTTT
cdr3_aa: CASSHRTGMSDTQYF

d_call: TRBD2
j_call: TRBJ2-7
clone_size: .
v_call: TRBV7-9
cdr3_nt: TGTGCCAGCAGCTCTATTAGCGGGAGGGGCCCCTACGAGCAGTACTTC
cdr3_aa: CASSSISGRGPYEQYF

d_call: .
j_call: TRBJ2-7
clone_size: .
v_call: TRBV2
cdr3_nt: TGTGCCATCCAGGGCCCCTCCTACGAGCAGTACTTC
cdr3_aa: CAIQGPSYEQYF

d_call: .
j_call: TRBJ2-5
clone_size: once
v_call: TRBV18
cdr3_nt: TGTGCCAGCTCGCCTCCGGGCAGGGTCCAAGAGACCCAGTACTTC
cdr3_aa: CASSPPGRVQETQYF

d_call: TRBD1
j_call: TRBJ1-1
clone_size: .
v_call: TRBV29-1
cdr3_nt: TGCAGCGCCCAGGGGGCCACTGAAGCTTTCTTT
cdr3_aa: CSAQGATEAFF

d_call: TRBD2
j_call: TRBJ2-5
clone_size: .
v_call: TRBV7-7
cdr3_nt: TGTGCTAGCAGCTTAGGACTAGCGGGAGTCAAAGAGACCCAGTACTTC
cdr3_aa: CASSLGLAGVKETQYF

d_call: TRBD1
j_call: TRBJ2-5
clone_size: .
v_call: TRBV29-1
cdr3_nt: TGCAGCTTCTCGGGACAGCAAGAGACCCAGTACTTC
cdr3_aa: CSFSGQQETQYF

d_call: .
j_call: TRBJ1-2
clone_size: .
v_call: TRBV7-9
cdr3_nt: TGTGCCGGGGGCTGGCACGGAATTTCTAACTATGGCTACACCTTC
cdr3_aa: CAGGWHGISNYGYTF

d_call: .
j_call: TRBJ2-1
clone_size: .
v_call: TRBV4-1
cdr3_nt: TGCGCCAGCAGCCAAGGGCGGAGTTATGAGCAGTTCTTC
cdr3_aa: CASSQGRSYEQFF

d_call: TRBD1
j_call: TRBJ2-1
clone_size: .
v_call: TRBV18
cdr3_nt: TGTGCCAGCTCACCGGACAGGGGCAGTACCGCAAGGTTCTTC
cdr3_aa: CASSPDRGSTARFF